The clone carrying this T cell receptor beta chain was picked up a small number of times. Its antigen is unknown. The sample is drawn from a study of T-cell memory formation after mild COVID-19. Turning to the study itself: Most TCR clusters belonged to a single donor. Overall study findings and caveats: Chiefly within CM and EM were the contracting CD4+ clones; CD8+ ones were within EMRA.

This CDR3 spans 19 amino acids. The ends lost 2 bases at V and 4 bases at J; junction bases unmatched: 15. In germline, CDR1 is MNHEY, CDR2 SVGEGT. MiXCR, applied by TCRdb to the 5' RACE reads, yields one record per CDR3 protein. The table records a few hundred thousand distinct CDR3 sequences, roughly an eighth of them present only once. Sequences were obtained from PBMCs or a T cell subset sorted from them (not recorded which). This chain joins TRBV6-2 or TRBV6-3 and TRBJ2-2; TRBD1 agrees at 8 bases. The TCR was taken from a man between 18 and 35 years old who had mild COVID-19 (a few samples of this study predate the infection). Cell type and time point are not known. The CDR3 DNA sequence: TGTGCCAGCAGTTACCCTCCTGGGGGACGCACAGGGGGCACCGGGGAGCTGTTTTTT. This codes for CASSYPPGGRTGGTGELFF.